This T cell receptor (beta chain) is drawn from a study of T cell clones after liver transplantation. Regarding the study as a whole: These preliminary findings come from unstandardized post-transplant sampling times. Graft donor-reactive T cells may have migrated into the graft rather than being deleted. A larger donor-reactive than third-party decline suggested partial antigen-specific deletion.

Germline V CDR1 and CDR2: MDHEN, SYDVKM. Trimming took off 4 bases at V and 7 bases at J, with 17 bases between the two ends. The CDR3 has 14 amino acids. This clone was recorded only once. Its antigen is unidentified. Profiled with immunoSEQ multiplex PCR; TCRdb holds only in-frame clones, not every one. This table has 77,000 or so clones, over 70% appearing once. The sequencing used CD4+ T cells from blood, collected 12 months after liver transplant. This rearrangement joins TRBV28 to TRBJ2-7; D tentatively fits TRBD1 or TRBD2 (5 bases each). This clonotype originated in a human patient who received a liver transplant. Some T cells may be graft donor cells. This CDR3 reads CASSYGGWSQEQYF. In DNA form, the CDR3 reads TGTGCCAGCAGTTATGGGGGATGGTCGCAAGAGCAGTACTTC.